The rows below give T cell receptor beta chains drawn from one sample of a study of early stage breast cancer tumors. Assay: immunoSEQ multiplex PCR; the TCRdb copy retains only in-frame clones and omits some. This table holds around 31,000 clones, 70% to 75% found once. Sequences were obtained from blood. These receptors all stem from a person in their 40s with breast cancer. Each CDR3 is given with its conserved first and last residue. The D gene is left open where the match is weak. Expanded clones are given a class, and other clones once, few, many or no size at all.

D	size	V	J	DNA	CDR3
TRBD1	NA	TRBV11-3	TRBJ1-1	TGTGCCAGCAGCTCGACAGGGACGCCTGAAGCTTTCTTT	CASSSTGTPEAFF
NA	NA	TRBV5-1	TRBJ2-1	TGCGCCAGCAGCCCGTCCGTCCTCGACTACAATGAGCAGTTCTTC	CASSPSVLDYNEQFF
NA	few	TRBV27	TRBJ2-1	TGTGCCAGCAGTTTAGGGGTCGGCTCCTACAATGAGCAGTTCTTC	CASSLGVGSYNEQFF
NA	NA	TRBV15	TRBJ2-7	TGTGCCACCAGCAGAGCGACAGGTATATCCTACGAGCAGTACTTC	CATSRATGISYEQYF
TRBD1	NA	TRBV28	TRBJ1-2	TGTGCCAGCAGTGAGAGGACAGGAACTAACTATGGCTACACCTTC	CASSERTGTNYGYTF
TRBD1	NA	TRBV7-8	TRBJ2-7	TGTGCCAGCAGCCCCTGGACAGGGACCATCTACGAGCAGTACTTC	CASSPWTGTIYEQYF
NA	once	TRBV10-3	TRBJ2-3	TGTGCCACCCGGACAGAGACAGATACGCAGTATTTT	CATRTETDTQYF
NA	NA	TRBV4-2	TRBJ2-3	TGTGCCAGCAGCCAAGATGTTGGCGGTTCAGATACGCAGTATTTT	CASSQDVGGSDTQYF
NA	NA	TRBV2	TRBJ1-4	TGTGCCAGCAGCTCCTTCGGGCAGGGGTTCGAAAAACTGTTTTTT	CASSSFGQGFEKLFF
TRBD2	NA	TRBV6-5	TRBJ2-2	TGTGCCAGCAGCCCGGGGGGGAGAACCGGGGAGCTGTTTTTT	CASSPGGRTGELFF
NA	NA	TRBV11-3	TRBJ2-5	TGTGCCAGCAGCTCTTGGGAACCCTCCTTTCAAGAGACCCAGTACTTC	CASSSWEPSFQETQYF
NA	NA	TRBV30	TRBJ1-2	TGTGCCTGGAGTGTAGGGGGTGGCTACACCTTC	CAWSVGGGYTF
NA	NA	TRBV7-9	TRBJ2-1	TGTGCCAGCAGCCGAGACAGGAACTATGCCTACAATGAGCAGTTCTTC	CASSRDRNYAYNEQFF
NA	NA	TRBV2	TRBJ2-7	TGTGCCAGCAGTGGCGATTTCTCCTACGAGCAGTACTTC	CASSGDFSYEQYF
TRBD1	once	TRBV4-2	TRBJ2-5	TGTGCCAGCAGCCCTACCCGAGACAGGGAAGAGACCCAGTACTTC	CASSPTRDREETQYF
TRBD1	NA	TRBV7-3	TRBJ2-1	TGTGCCAGCAGCTTGCCCGGGACAGGGGCCGGCAATGAGCAGTTCTTC	CASSLPGTGAGNEQFF
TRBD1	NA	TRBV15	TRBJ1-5	TGTGCCACCAGCGCAGGGGGGGGACAGGGAATCAATCAGCCCCAGCATTTT	CATSAGGGQGINQPQHF
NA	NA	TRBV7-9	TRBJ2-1	TGTGCCAGCAGCTTAGGTGGGTACTACAATGAGCAGTTCTTC	CASSLGGYYNEQFF
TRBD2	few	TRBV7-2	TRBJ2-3	TGTGCCAGCAGCTTCACTAGCGGGATCACAGATACGCAGTATTTT	CASSFTSGITDTQYF
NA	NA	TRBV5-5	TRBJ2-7	TGTGCCAGCAGGTGGGGCGGGACCTACGAGCAGTACTTC	CASRWGGTYEQYF
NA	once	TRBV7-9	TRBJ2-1	TGTGCCAGCAGTTTCACGGGGCCTTCCTACAATGAGCAGTTCTTC	CASSFTGPSYNEQFF
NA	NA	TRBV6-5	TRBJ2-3	TGTGCCAGCAGAGACCAGGGCGGTCGAACAGATACGCAGTATTTT	CASRDQGGRTDTQYF
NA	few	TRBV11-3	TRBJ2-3	TGTGCCAGCAGCTTAGGGCCGCTGTCGGCGGATACGCAGTATTTT	CASSLGPLSADTQYF
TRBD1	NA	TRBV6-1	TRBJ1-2	TGTGCCAGCAAAAGACAGGGTTGGGATGGCTACACCTTC	CASKRQGWDGYTF
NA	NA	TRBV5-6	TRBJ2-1	TGTGCCAGCAGCTTGGTGGTTGCGTACTTGACGAATTACAATGAGCAGTTCTTC	CASSLVVAYLTNYNEQFF
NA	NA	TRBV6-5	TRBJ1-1	TGTGCCAGCAGTTACAGCGGGAGAGAAGCTTTCTTT	CASSYSGREAFF
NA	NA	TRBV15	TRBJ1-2	TGTGCCACCAGCAGGAGTTCCGCCCAAGGGCTAAATTATGGCTACACCTTC	CATSRSSAQGLNYGYTF
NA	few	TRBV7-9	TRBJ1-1	TGTGCCAGCAGCTTATTGGGGGCACTCAGGAGAGCTTTCTTT	CASSLLGALRRAFF
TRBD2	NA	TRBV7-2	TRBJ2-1	TGTGCCAGCAGCTTAGGTCCTAGCGGGACCGCCAATGAGCAGTTCTTC	CASSLGPSGTANEQFF
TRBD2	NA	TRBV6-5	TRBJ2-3	TGTGCCAGCACCGACGGGACTACGGGCACAGATACGCAGTATTTT	CASTDGTTGTDTQYF
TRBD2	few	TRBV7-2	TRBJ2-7	TGTGCCAGCAGCCTCCAACGACTAGCGGGGACCCCCTACGAGCAGTACTTC	CASSLQRLAGTPYEQYF
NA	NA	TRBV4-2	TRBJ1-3	TGTGCCAGCAGCCAAGATTCAGGGGCCTTTGGAAACACCATATATTTT	CASSQDSGAFGNTIYF
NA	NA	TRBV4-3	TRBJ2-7	TGCGCCAGCAGCCGGACGCTCGGGGCCTACGAGCAGTACTTC	CASSRTLGAYEQYF
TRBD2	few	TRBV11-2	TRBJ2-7	TGTGCCAGCAGCCCCCTAGGCGGGAGGAGCTCCTACGAGCAGTACTTC	CASSPLGGRSSYEQYF
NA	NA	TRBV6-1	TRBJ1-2	TGTGCCAGCAGTGTGGGGGCGGCTATCTATGGCTACACCTTC	CASSVGAAIYGYTF
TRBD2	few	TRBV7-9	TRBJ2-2	TGTGCCAGCAGCTTCGGGACTAGCGGGACCGGGGAGCTGTTTTTT	CASSFGTSGTGELFF
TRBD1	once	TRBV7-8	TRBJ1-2	TGTGCCAGCAGCCCACGGGACAGGGGAAACTATGGCTACACCTTC	CASSPRDRGNYGYTF
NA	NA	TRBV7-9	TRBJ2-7	TGTGCCAGCAGCCACCACCCCCGGACTAACTCCTACGAGCAGTACTTC	CASSHHPRTNSYEQYF
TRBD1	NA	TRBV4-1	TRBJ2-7	TGCGCCAGCAGCCGCGAACGACAGGGATCCTACGAGCAGTACTTC	CASSRERQGSYEQYF
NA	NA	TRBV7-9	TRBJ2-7	TGTGCCAGCAGCTTGGTACTAGCCTCTTCCTACGAGCAGTACTTC	CASSLVLASSYEQYF
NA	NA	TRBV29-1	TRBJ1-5	TGCAGCGTTTGGGTTGGTAGCAATCAGCCCCAGCATTTT	CSVWVGSNQPQHF
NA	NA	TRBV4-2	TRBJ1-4	TGTGCCAGCAGCCAAGGGGGTGCTGAAAGTGAAAAACTGTTTTTT	CASSQGGAESEKLFF
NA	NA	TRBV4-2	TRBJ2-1	TGTGCCAGCAGCCGAAACATCGGGTTTGCCTACAATGAGCAGTTCTTC	CASSRNIGFAYNEQFF
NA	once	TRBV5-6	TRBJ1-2	TGTGCCAGCCAAACAGGGTTTCATGGCTACACCTTC	CASQTGFHGYTF
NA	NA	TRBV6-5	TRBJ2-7	TGTGCCAGCAGCTCTCCGACTAGAAATTACGAGCAGTACTTC	CASSSPTRNYEQYF
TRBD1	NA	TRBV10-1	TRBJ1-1	TGCGCCAGCAGTGTAGCGCCATTAACACCGGGACAGGGGCTAATGAACACTGAAGCTTTCTTT	CASSVAPLTPGQGLMNTEAFF
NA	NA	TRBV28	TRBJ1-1	TGTGCCAGCAGACGGAGAGGGGCCAGGACGAACACTGAAGCTTTCTTT	CASRRRGARTNTEAFF
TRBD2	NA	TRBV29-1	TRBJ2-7	TGCAGCGCAAATAGCGGGTGGGACTACGAGCAGTACTTC	CSANSGWDYEQYF
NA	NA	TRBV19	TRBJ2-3	TGTGCCAGTAGTGCGGGTGAATCTTCAGATACGCAGTATTTT	CASSAGESSDTQYF
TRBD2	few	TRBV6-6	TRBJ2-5	TGTGCCAGCATGCGGGAGAGAGAGACCCAGTACTTC	CASMRERETQYF